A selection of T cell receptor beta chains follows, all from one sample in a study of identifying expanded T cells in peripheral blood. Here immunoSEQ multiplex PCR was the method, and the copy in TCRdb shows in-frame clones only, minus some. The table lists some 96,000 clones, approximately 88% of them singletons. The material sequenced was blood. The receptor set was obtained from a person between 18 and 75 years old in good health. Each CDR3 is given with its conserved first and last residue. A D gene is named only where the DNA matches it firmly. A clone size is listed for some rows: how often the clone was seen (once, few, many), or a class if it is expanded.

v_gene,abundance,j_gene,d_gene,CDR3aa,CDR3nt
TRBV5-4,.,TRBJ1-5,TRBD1,CASSFTGTGGGQPQHF,TGTGCCAGCAGCTTTACCGGGACAGGGGGCGGGCAGCCCCAGCATTTT
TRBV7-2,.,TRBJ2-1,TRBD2,CASSLGSGRNLNEQFF,TGTGCCAGCAGCTTAGGAAGCGGGAGAAACCTAAATGAGCAGTTCTTC
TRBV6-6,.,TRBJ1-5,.,CASSYSHSNQPQHF,TGTGCCAGCAGTTACTCACATAGCAATCAGCCCCAGCATTTT
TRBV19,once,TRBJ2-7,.,CASSTPPGRGSYEQYF,TGTGCCAGTAGTACTCCTCCGGGACGGGGCTCCTACGAGCAGTACTTC
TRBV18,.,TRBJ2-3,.,CASSREGPRTDTQYF,TGTGCCAGCTCACGTGAAGGGCCCCGCACAGATACGCAGTATTTT
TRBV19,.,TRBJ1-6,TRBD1,CATTGDREPSPLHF,TGTGCCACCACCGGGGACAGGGAACCATCACCCCTCCACTTT
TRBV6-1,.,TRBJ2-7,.,CASSEHGGRVYEQYF,TGTGCCAGCAGTGAACACGGGGGGCGGGTCTACGAGCAGTACTTC
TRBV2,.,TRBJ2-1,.,CASSHKAEGGSDEQFF,TGTGCCAGCAGTCACAAAGCGGAGGGGGGCTCTGATGAGCAGTTCTTC
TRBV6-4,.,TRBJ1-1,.,CASTISIGSAEAFF,TGTGCCAGCACTATATCGATTGGTAGTGCTGAAGCTTTCTTT
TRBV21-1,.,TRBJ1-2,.,CASSIPPLGAGGYTF,TGTGCCAGCAGCATCCCCCCGTTGGGGGCTGGCGGCTACACCTTC
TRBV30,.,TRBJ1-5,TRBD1,CAWSTGTDSNQPQHF,TGTGCCTGGAGTACCGGGACAGATAGCAATCAGCCCCAGCATTTT
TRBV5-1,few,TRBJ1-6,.,CASSFSSYNSPLHF,TGCGCCAGCAGCTTCAGCTCCTATAATTCACCCCTCCACTTT
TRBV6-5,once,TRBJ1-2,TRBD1,CASSYPTGGYYGYTF,TGTGCCAGCAGTTACCCGACAGGGGGCTACTATGGCTACACCTTC
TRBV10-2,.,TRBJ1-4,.,CASSPGGTEKLFF,TGCGCCAGCTCCCCGGGCGGCACAGAAAAACTGTTTTTT
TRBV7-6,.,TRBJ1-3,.,CASTLEAAKSGNTIYF,TGTGCCAGCACCTTAGAAGCTGCGAAATCTGGAAACACCATATATTTT
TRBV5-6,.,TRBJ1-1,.,CASSYGRGSEAFF,TGTGCCAGCAGCTACGGTAGGGGTTCTGAAGCTTTCTTT
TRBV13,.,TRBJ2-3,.,CASSLGLAGASTDTQYF,TGTGCCAGCAGCTTAGGGCTAGCAGGCGCTAGCACAGATACGCAGTATTTT
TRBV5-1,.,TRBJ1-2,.,CASSLDSEAMGYGYTF,TGCGCCAGCAGCTTGGATTCTGAGGCAATGGGCTATGGCTACACCTTC
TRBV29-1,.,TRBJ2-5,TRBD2,CSVGLAGGQETQYF,TGCAGCGTGGGACTAGCGGGGGGCCAAGAGACCCAGTACTTC
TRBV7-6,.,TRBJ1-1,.,CASSPQGTTEAFF,TGTGCCAGCAGCCCGCAGGGTACCACTGAAGCTTTCTTT
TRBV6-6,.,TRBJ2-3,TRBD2,CASSQLAEVPDTQYF,TGTGCCAGCAGTCAACTAGCGGAGGTGCCAGATACGCAGTATTTT
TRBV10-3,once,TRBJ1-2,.,CAISGTDGYTF,TGTGCCATCAGTGGTACAGATGGCTACACCTTC
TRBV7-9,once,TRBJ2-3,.,CASTSLVDRAMAQYF,TGTGCCAGCACCTCCCTTGTTGACCGCGCGATGGCGCAGTATTTT
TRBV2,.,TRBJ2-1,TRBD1,CASSPDRGSYNEQFF,TGTGCCAGCAGTCCTGACAGGGGCTCCTACAATGAGCAGTTCTTC
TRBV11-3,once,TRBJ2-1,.,CASSLQIKEQFF,TGTGCCAGCAGCCTGCAGATCAAGGAGCAGTTCTTC
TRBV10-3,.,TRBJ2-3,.,CAIRASSSTDTQYF,TGTGCCATCAGAGCGTCCTCTAGCACAGATACGCAGTATTTT
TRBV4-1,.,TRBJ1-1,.,CASSSGTVKNTEAFF,TGCGCCAGCAGCTCCGGGACGGTGAAGAACACTGAAGCTTTCTTT
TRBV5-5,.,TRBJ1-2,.,CASSLAGDSNYGYTF,TGTGCCAGCAGCTTAGCAGGGGATTCAAACTATGGCTACACCTTC
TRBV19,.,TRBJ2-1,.,CASSIPRDNLTLYNEQFF,TGTGCCAGTAGTATACCCAGGGATAACCTAACTCTCTACAATGAGCAGTTCTTC
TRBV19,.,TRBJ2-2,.,CASIGRNTGELFF,TGTGCCAGTATAGGCAGAAACACCGGGGAGCTGTTTTTT
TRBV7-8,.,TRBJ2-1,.,CASSSSRAPYNEQFF,TGTGCCAGCAGCTCAAGCCGGGCTCCCTACAATGAGCAGTTCTTC
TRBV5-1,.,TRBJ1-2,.,CASSLAIQHYGYTF,TGCGCCAGCAGCTTGGCCATACAGCACTATGGCTACACCTTC
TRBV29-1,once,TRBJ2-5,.,CSVERGYNQETQYF,TGCAGCGTTGAAAGAGGGTACAACCAAGAGACCCAGTACTTC
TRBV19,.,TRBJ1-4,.,CASSMDTTNEKLFF,TGTGCCAGTAGTATGGATACGACTAATGAAAAACTGTTTTTT
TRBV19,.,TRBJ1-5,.,CASSIRSRQTASEPQHF,TGTGCCAGTAGTATCAGATCCCGGCAGACGGCTTCGGAGCCCCAGCATTTT
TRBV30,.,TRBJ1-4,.,CACARDTKIPTNEKLFF,TGTGCCTGTGCCCGGGACACCAAAATACCAACTAATGAAAAACTGTTTTTT
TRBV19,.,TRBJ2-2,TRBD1,CASIRQGSGTGELFF,TGTGCCAGTATCCGACAGGGATCGGGCACCGGGGAGCTGTTTTTT
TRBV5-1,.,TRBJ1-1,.,CASSLEWGQEAFF,TGCGCCAGCAGCTTGGAATGGGGGCAAGAAGCTTTCTTT
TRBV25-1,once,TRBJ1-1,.,CASSFRGGDTEAFF,TGTGCCAGCTCCTTCAGGGGTGGGGACACTGAAGCTTTCTTT
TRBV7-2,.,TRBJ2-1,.,CASSSDQGASSYNEQFF,TGTGCCAGCAGCTCGGACCAGGGTGCCAGCTCCTACAATGAGCAGTTCTTC
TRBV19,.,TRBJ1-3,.,CASRSSSGNTIYF,TGTGCCAGTAGGTCCAGCTCTGGAAACACCATATATTTT
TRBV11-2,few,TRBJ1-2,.,CASSSPGLNYGYTF,TGTGCCAGCAGCTCCCCGGGTCTCAACTATGGCTACACCTTC
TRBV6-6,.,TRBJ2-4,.,CASSYVLRGNIQYF,TGTGCCAGCAGTTACGTACTAAGGGGAAACATTCAGTACTTC
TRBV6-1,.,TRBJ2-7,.,CASSGGYEQYF,TGTGCCAGCAGTGGGGGCTACGAGCAGTACTTC
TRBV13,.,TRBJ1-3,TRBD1,CASSLRGTGSNTIYF,TGTGCCAGCAGCTTGCGTGGGACAGGGTCAAACACCATATATTTT
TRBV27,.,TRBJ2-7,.,CASSWQGGPYEQYF,TGTGCCAGCAGTTGGCAGGGAGGCCCCTACGAGCAGTACTTC
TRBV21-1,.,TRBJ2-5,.,CASSSLGGGEVQETQYF,TGTGCCAGCAGCTCTCTGGGAGGGGGGGAGGTCCAAGAGACCCAGTACTTC
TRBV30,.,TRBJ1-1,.,CAWIPFTGFTEAFF,TGTGCCTGGATCCCGTTCACAGGGTTCACTGAAGCTTTCTTT
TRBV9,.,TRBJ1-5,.,CASSVGVGGNQPQHF,TGTGCCAGCAGCGTAGGGGTCGGGGGCAATCAGCCCCAGCATTTT
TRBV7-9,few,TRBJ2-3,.,CASSLGEYTDTQYF,TGTGCCAGCAGCTTAGGCGAGTACACAGATACGCAGTATTTT
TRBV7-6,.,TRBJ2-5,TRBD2,CASSPNSAGGETQYF,TGTGCCAGCAGCCCTAACTCAGCGGGGGGCGAGACCCAGTACTTC
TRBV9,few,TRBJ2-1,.,CASSGAFPTEQFF,TGTGCCAGCAGCGGGGCATTCCCGACTGAGCAGTTCTTC
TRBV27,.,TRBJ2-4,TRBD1,CASRLQGIAKNIQYF,TGTGCCAGCAGGCTACAGGGGATAGCCAAAAACATTCAGTACTTC
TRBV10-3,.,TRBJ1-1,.,CAIRENTEAFF,TGTGCCATCAGAGAGAACACTGAAGCTTTCTTT
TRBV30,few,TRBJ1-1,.,CAWSVTGAEAFF,TGTGCCTGGAGTGTAACGGGGGCTGAAGCTTTCTTT
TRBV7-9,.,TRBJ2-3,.,CASSRGLDSYTDTQYF,TGTGCCAGCAGTCGGGGCCTAGACTCCTACACAGATACGCAGTATTTT
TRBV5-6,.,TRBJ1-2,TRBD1,CASNRQGVVLGYTF,TGTGCCAGCAACCGACAGGGGGTGGTTCTTGGCTACACCTTC
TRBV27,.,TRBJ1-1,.,CATRTVRNSNTEAFF,TGTGCCACCCGTACGGTCAGGAATTCAAACACTGAAGCTTTCTTT
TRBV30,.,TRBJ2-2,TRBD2,CAWTSGRESTGELFF,TGTGCCTGGACTAGCGGGAGGGAGAGCACCGGGGAGCTGTTTTTT